Described below is a single T cell receptor beta chain sequence and its context. V dropped 3 bases and J dropped 6; count of bases not matched to a gene: 10. This CDR3 is built from 16 residues. This specimen belongs to a study of T cell changes during pregnancy in multiple sclerosis. TCRdb's table, derived via immunoSEQ multiplex PCR, lists solely in-frame clones and lacks some. The sample yields approximately 100,000 clones, under 95% seen once. The sequences come from peripheral blood, collected after pregnancy. This receptor was taken from a female donor with multiple sclerosis, enrolled in a pregnancy study. The chain is built from TRBV23-1 and TRBJ1-5; 8 nucleotides line up with TRBD1. TRBV23-1 is labeled an ORF, and its function is uncertain. The CDR3 bases are TGCGCCAGCAGTCATCCGGCGCAGGGGGCTGCTCAGCCCCAGCATTTT. It yields the protein CASSHPAQGAAQPQHF.